These 8 T cell receptor beta chains originate from one sample sequenced in a study of blood T cell repertoires in COVID-19. The method was immunoSEQ multiplex PCR; TCRdb's version includes in-frame clones alone and lacks a portion of them. The sample consists of more than 300,000 clones, about nine tenths of them appearing once. The specimen sequenced was peripheral blood. The receptor source for this set is a woman younger than 45 with COVID-19, enrolled during active disease.

The chain employs TRBV5-4 and TRBJ2-5; TRBD2 is a possible D gene (6 bases). Between the trimmed V and J ends, which lost 4 bases and 4 bases, there was a span of 11 bases. The germline V gene has CDR1 SGHNT and CDR2 YYREEE (reference sequence). This CDR3 region has 13 residues. The CDR3 DNA reads TGTGCCAGCAGCCGCCGGGACTTAGAGACCCAGTACTTC. Protein product: CASSRRDLETQYF.

This chain links TRBV14 with TRBJ2-1, with D possibly being TRBD1 (6 bases). This CDR3 is built from 15 residues. Germline loops: CDR1 SGHDN, CDR2 FVKESK. V lost 4 bases to trimming and J lost 10 bases, with 20 bases between them. The CDR3 nucleotides are TGTGCCAGCAGCCGTTTCTCTGGACAGTCCCCAGAGCAGTTCTTC. Its translation: CASSRFSGQSPEQFF.

The rearrangement joins TRBV19 to TRBJ1-5, with D tentatively TRBD1 (5 bases). The CDR3 length is 15 residues. Germline V gene data show CDR1 as LNHDA and CDR2 as SQIVND (reference sequence). Trimming removed 6 bases from V and 2 bases from J, with 14 bases in between. In DNA, the CDR3 is TGTGCCAGTAGAAAGCTCACGGGGGGCAATCAGCCCCAGCATTTT. Its translation: CASRKLTGGNQPQHF.

CDR3 sequence: CASSYRDRGNGYTF. As DNA, the CDR3 is TGTGCCAGCAGCTACCGGGACAGGGGGAATGGCTACACCTTC. V usage is TRBV3-1 (or the pseudogene TRBV3-2) and J usage is TRBJ1-2, with 11 bases aligning to TRBD1. The CDR3 extends over 14 amino acids. V lost 5 bases to trimming and J lost 6 bases; unmatched junction nucleotides: 5. Per the germline V gene, CDR1 is LGHDT and CDR2 is YNNKEL (reference sequence).

Ten or more counts support this clone. This chain uses TRBV4-1 with TRBJ1-2, with D maybe TRBD1 (6 bases). Germline V gives CDR1 MGHRA, CDR2 YSYEKL. Trimming removed 1 base at V and 8 bases at J, with 20 bases between. The CDR3 is made up of 16 amino acids. The chain's CDR3 is CASSQVGTSSIWGYTF. The CDR3 DNA reads as TGCGCCAGCAGCCAAGTGGGGACATCCTCCATATGGGGCTACACCTTC.

The chain links TRBV14 to TRBJ1-1, with D uncertain. V gave up 0 bases and J gave up 4 bases, with 12 bases separating them. Germline V gene lookup returns CDR1 SGHDN and CDR2 FVKESK. The CDR3 is made up of 15 amino acids. The CDR3 is CASSQDAQARTEAFF. CDR3 DNA: TGTGCCAGCAGCCAAGATGCCCAGGCTCGCACTGAAGCTTTCTTT.

The rearrangement links TRBV19 to TRBJ1-1, with D hard to call. V lost 7 bases and J lost 4, with 16 bases in between. The CDR3 has 14 residues. CDR1 is LNHDA and CDR2 is SQIVND in the germline V gene (reference sequence). CDR3 nucleotide sequence: TGTGCCAGTACCCCATGGGGAGGATCCACTGAAGCTTTCTTT. Encoded protein: CASTPWGGSTEAFF. Using reference TRBV19 and TRBJ1-1 for the parts outside the CDR3, the full variable domain is DGGITQSPKYLFRKEGQNVTLSCEQNLNHDAMYWYRQDPGQGLRLIYYSQIVNDFQKGDIAEGYSVSREKKESFPLTVTSAQKNPTAFYLCASTPWGGSTEAFFGQGTRLTVV.

The rearrangement links TRBV5-1 to TRBJ2-2; a weak D match, TRBD1 (6 bases). This CDR3 is 16 amino acids long. The germline V gene encodes CDR1 SGHRS and CDR2 YFSETQ. The V and J ends lost 4 bases and 5 bases respectively, with 18 bases between them. The CDR3 protein is CASSPPGHRTTGELFF. The DNA for the CDR3 is TGCGCCAGCAGCCCCCCGGGACACCGGACGACCGGGGAGCTGTTTTTT.